This T cell receptor beta chain came from a study of blood T cell repertoires in COVID-19. Study summary: From T cells, B-cell-depleted T cells, or PBMCs came the material, which was cDNA or gDNA.

This clone occurred once. Per the original methods: Estimates of nucleated cell counts were drawn from the amplification of reference gene primers. Repertoires were generated with immunoSEQ multiplex PCR, while TCRdb's copy carries only in-frame clones and drops some. Clone size and the V and J calls come from that table; the DNA yielded D and trimming. The sample lists under 100,000 clones, more than 70% occurring once. The germline gives CDR1 SGHRS, CDR2 YFSETQ. V dropped 2 bases and J dropped 5; count of bases not matched to a gene: 7. The CDR3 spans 16 residues. The source material was peripheral blood. The chain carries TRBV5-1 and TRBJ1-6; TRBD1 matches at 7 bases. The clonotype comes from a human donor in a cohort sampled during active COVID-19. For the CDR3, the DNA is TGCGCCAGCAGCTTTTTGGGGACAGCTAATAATTCACCCCTCCACTTT. Translated, it gives CASSFLGTANNSPLHF.